Each of the 4 T cell receptor beta chains below was sequenced from the same sample in a study of Ad26.COV2.S vaccination and SARS-CoV-2 variants. Clones were read by immunoSEQ multiplex PCR, and TCRdb kept only the in-frame ones, dropping some. The sample holds some 340,000 clones, around four fifths seen once. Treatment reported: some 19 received Ad26.COV2.S at low or high dose, single or two shots; about 5 received placebo; per-sample allocation not given. Samples analyzed were those drawn on day 63 after the first vaccine or placebo injection. Sequencing used peripheral blood, obtained in a trial of Ad26.COV2.S vaccine versus placebo. Source of these receptors: a person between 18 and 65 years old who received the Ad26.COV2.S COVID-19 vaccine or a placebo.

The genes are TRBV7-3 and TRBJ2-3, with D unclear. Germline V gene data show CDR1 as SGHTA and CDR2 as FQGTGA. The CDR3 runs to 15 residues. Trimming shortened V by 5 bases and J by 0 bases, and 12 bases separated the two germline ends. CDR3 DNA: TGTGCCAGCAGCGCTCTGGCGAGTAGCACAGATACGCAGTATTTT. Translation: CASSALASSTDTQYF.

V and J are TRBV7-2 and TRBJ1-1, with D maybe TRBD1 (6 bases). Germline CDR1 is SGHTA and CDR2 is FQGNSA. The V and J ends lost 4 bases and 5 bases respectively, with 17 bases between them. CDR3 length equals 15 residues. DNA of the CDR3: TGTGCCAGCAGCTGGCCGGGCAGGGGAATAACTGAAGCTTTCTTT. This encodes CASSWPGRGITEAFF.

The V gene is TRBV7-8, the J gene TRBJ2-1; maybe TRBD1 (5 bases). Per germline, CDR1 SGHVS and CDR2 FQNEAQ. This CDR3 has 14 residues. Trimming took off 7 bases at V and 5 bases at J, with 15 bases between the two ends. CDR3 in DNA: TGTGCCAGCAATAAGGGGCAGTCACACAATGAGCAGTTCTTC. Its translation is CASNKGQSHNEQFF.

Comments on this clone: Different DNA sequences within this sample yield the same CDR3. The V and J genes are TRBV5-6 and TRBJ2-3, with D possibly being TRBD1 (7 bases). Germline V gene sequence: CDR1 SGHDT, CDR2 YYEEEE. The CDR3 extends over 15 amino acids. Trimming pared 4 bases from V and 3 bases from J, leaving 15 bases between. The CDR3 spells CASSLRTGGTDTQYF. The CDR3 nucleotides read TGTGCCAGCAGCCTCCGGACAGGAGGGACAGATACGCAGTATTTT.